This is a list of T cell receptor beta chains from one sample in a study of T cells after yellow fever vaccination. TCRdb used MiXCR to reprocess the 5' RACE reads, holding one entry per CDR3 protein. The table lists some 560,000 distinct CDR3 sequences, roughly a fifth of them singletons. Sequencing was performed on PBMCs, taken 15 days after the yellow fever booster vaccination. Receptor source: a man aged 25 to 40 who received the YFV17D yellow fever vaccine. The CDR3 runs from the conserved cysteine through the conserved F or W. The D gene is left open where the match is weak. Clone sizes are given selectively: once, few, many, or a class where the clone is expanded.

v_call	d_call	j_call	clone_size	cdr3_aa	cdr3_nt
TRBV7-2	NA	TRBJ2-6	NA	CAGGGAGANVLTF	TGTGCCGGGGGTGGGGCTGGGGCCAACGTCCTGACTTTC
TRBV5-1	NA	TRBJ2-1	NA	CASSLVLGSSNEQFF	TGCGCCAGCAGCTTGGTTCTGGGGAGCAGCAATGAGCAGTTCTTC
TRBV29-1	NA	TRBJ1-5	few	CSVEKDTGAPQHF	TGCAGCGTTGAAAAGGACACTGGGGCGCCCCAGCATTTT
TRBV30	NA	TRBJ1-1	few	CAWTGVSTEAFF	TGTGCCTGGACAGGGGTGAGCACTGAAGCTTTCTTT
TRBV30	TRBD1	TRBJ2-2	NA	CAWSVGTGNTGELFF	TGTGCCTGGAGTGTTGGGACAGGGAACACCGGGGAGCTGTTTTTT
TRBV5-6	NA	TRBJ2-4	NA	CASSFSGTKNIQYF	TGTGCCAGCAGCTTTTCAGGGACCAAAAACATTCAGTACTTC
TRBV5-1	NA	TRBJ2-1	NA	CASSSDSHSSYNEQFF	TGCGCCAGCAGCAGTGACAGCCACAGCTCCTACAATGAGCAGTTCTTC
TRBV7-2	TRBD1	TRBJ2-7	NA	CASSLTGSGYEQYF	TGTGCCAGCAGCTTGACAGGGTCTGGCTACGAGCAGTACTTC
TRBV5-6	NA	TRBJ1-2	few	CASSLPPNYGYTF	TGTGCCAGCAGCTTGCCCCCGAACTATGGCTACACCTTC
TRBV7-9	NA	TRBJ2-5	NA	CASSSNPETQYF	TGTGCCAGCAGCTCCAACCCCGAGACCCAGTACTTC
TRBV12-3/TRBV12-4	NA	TRBJ1-1	many	CASRPSGALNTEAFF	TGTGCCAGCAGGCCCTCAGGGGCTTTGAACACTGAAGCTTTCTTT